This T cell receptor (beta chain) was obtained from a study of cytotoxic CD8 clonotypes in ibrutinib-treated CLL. Across the whole study: Samples averaged 255,043 productive templates and just under 95,000 productive rearrangements. Whole-study results and caveats: Patients showed higher baseline clonality than age-matched healthy donors, and it tracked circulating CD8+ T-cell counts. Clonotypes that were public were uncommon, and they contracted or stayed stable on treatment. In sustained-remission versus progressing patients, sampling times differed.

J gave up 4 bases and V 4 bases, and 7 bases lay outside the gene matches. Germline CDR1 reads SGHNT; CDR2 reads YYREEE (reference sequence). The CDR3 has 15 amino acids. Notes on this clone: As yet, its antigen is unknown.

Only in-frame clones appear in the TCRdb table, and some are missing; sequencing was by immunoSEQ multiplex PCR. There are 100,000 to 150,000 clones in the sample; 70% to 90% occur only once, and roughly 2% lies in the top ten. This material consisted of PBMCs, taken after 24 months of ibrutinib treatment. J is TRBJ2-1 and V is TRBV5-4, with 8 nucleotides matching TRBD2. This TCR came from a human donor with chronic lymphocytic leukemia. The CDR3 nucleotides read TGTGCCAGCAGCGATGCGGGGGGCCCTTACAATGAGCAGTTCTTC. Translation gives CASSDAGGPYNEQFF.